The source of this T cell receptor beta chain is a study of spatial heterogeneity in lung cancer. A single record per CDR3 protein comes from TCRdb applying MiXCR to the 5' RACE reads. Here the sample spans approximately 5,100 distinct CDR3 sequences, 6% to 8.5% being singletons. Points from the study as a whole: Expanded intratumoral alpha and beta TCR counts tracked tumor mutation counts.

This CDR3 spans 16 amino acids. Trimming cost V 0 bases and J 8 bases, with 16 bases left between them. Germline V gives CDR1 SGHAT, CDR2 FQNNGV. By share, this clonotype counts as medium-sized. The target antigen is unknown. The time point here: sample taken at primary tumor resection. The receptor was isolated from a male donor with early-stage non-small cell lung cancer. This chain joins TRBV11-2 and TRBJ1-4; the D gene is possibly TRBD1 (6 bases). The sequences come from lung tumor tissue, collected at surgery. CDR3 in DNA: TGTGCCAGCAGCTTAGAATGGAGGGGGGGATACGAAAAACTGTTTTTT. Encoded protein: CASSLEWRGGYEKLFF.